A single sample is the source of the 21 T cell receptor beta chains below, sequenced in a study of T cell changes during pregnancy in multiple sclerosis. Assay used: immunoSEQ multiplex PCR; TCRdb lists only in-frame clones, some missing. The profile shows around 70,000 clones, 85% to 95% of them singletons. The sequencing here drew on peripheral blood, taken in the second trimester of pregnancy. These receptors were obtained from a female donor in good health, enrolled as a control in a pregnancy study.

The chain joins TRBV7-2 to TRBJ2-1, with D tentatively TRBD2 (7 bases). The V gene's germline CDR1 is SGHTA and CDR2 FQGNSA. The germline V and J ends were trimmed by 4 bases and 9 bases, with 16 bases remaining between them. This CDR3 has 14 amino acids. DNA for the CDR3: TGTGCCAGCAGCTCCCGGGGGGCAGGTTTTGAGCAGTTCTTC. Protein: CASSSRGAGFEQFF.

The rearrangement links TRBV27 to TRBJ2-3; D not resolved. This CDR3 contains 13 residues. Trimming cost V 2 bases and J 5 bases, with 8 bases left between them. The V gene's germline CDR1 is MNHEY and CDR2 SMNVEV (reference sequence). The CDR3 sequence is CASSLLPLDTQYF. Here the CDR3 DNA reads TGTGCCAGCAGTTTACTTCCGTTAGATACGCAGTATTTT.

This chain uses TRBV10-3 with TRBJ2-2, with TRBD1 matching over 7 bases. The CDR3 extends over 15 amino acids. V shed 7 bases and J 5 bases; nucleotides not matched to a gene: 10. Germline values: CDR1 ENHRY, CDR2 SYGVKD. The CDR3 sequence is CAIKGSGQDTGELFF. The DNA for the CDR3 is TGTGCCATCAAAGGATCCGGACAGGATACCGGGGAGCTGTTTTTT.

The chain couples TRBV7-2 to TRBJ2-6; TRBD1 agrees at 11 bases. CDR3 size: 18 residues. Germline-derived CDR1 and CDR2 are SGHTA and FQGNSA. V dropped 5 bases and J dropped 3; count of bases not matched to a gene: 9. This chain's CDR3 is CASSPGQGVSGGANVLTF. The CDR3 DNA is TGTGCCAGCAGCCCGGGACAGGGGGTTAGTGGTGGGGCCAACGTCCTGACTTTC.

The J gene is TRBJ2-2, the V gene TRBV27; possibly TRBD2 for D (5 bases). V dropped 2 bases and J dropped 2 bases, with 12 bases sitting between them. CDR1 and CDR2 from the germline V gene are MNHEY and SMNVEV (reference sequence). The CDR3 consists of 16 residues. The CDR3 is CASSLGVASNTGELFF. The CDR3 coding sequence is TGTGCCAGCAGTTTAGGGGTAGCGTCTAACACCGGGGAGCTGTTTTTT.

This rearrangement joins TRBV6-8 to TRBJ2-7, with 7 bases identical to TRBD1. CDR3 length: 17 residues. V lost 2 bases and J lost 4; bases outside the gene matches: 14. CDR1 and CDR2 from the germline V gene are MNHGY and SAAAGT. The CDR3 bases are TGTGCCAGCAGTTACAAGGACAGGAGCAGTGGAAAGTACGAGCAGTACTTC. Translating it yields CASSYKDRSSGKYEQYF.

This clone was recorded once. The chain uses TRBV19 and TRBJ2-1; the D is unclear. V dropped 3 bases and J dropped 0 bases, with 9 bases sitting between them. The CDR3 extends over 15 amino acids. The germline V gene has CDR1 LNHDA and CDR2 SQIVND (reference sequence). The CDR3 region has the DNA TGTGCCAGTAGTATGCGGCAGCTCTCCTACAATGAGCAGTTCTTC. It yields the protein CASSMRQLSYNEQFF.

This sequence joins TRBV7-3 and TRBJ2-1; 7 nucleotides line up with TRBD2. This CDR3 has 15 residues. Per germline, CDR1 SGHTA and CDR2 FQGTGA. The ends lost 2 bases at V and 4 bases at J; junction bases unmatched: 5. Written as DNA, the CDR3 is TGTGCCAGCAGCTTACGCGGGGGAACTTACAATGAGCAGTTCTTC. Its translation is CASSLRGGTYNEQFF.

The genes are TRBV4-2 and TRBJ2-7; 7 nucleotides line up with TRBD1. V was pared by 4 bases and J by 2 bases, with 8 bases of the junction left unmatched. CDR1 is LGHNA, CDR2 YNFKEQ, per germline. This CDR3 is 15 amino acids long. The CDR3 nucleotides are TGTGCCAGCAGCCCCATACAGGGGTCCCCCTACGAGCAGTACTTC. Its translation: CASSPIQGSPYEQYF.

The chain uses TRBV7-2 and TRBJ1-2; tentatively, D is TRBD1 (6 bases). The CDR3 contains 11 residues. Trimming pared 3 bases from V and 7 bases from J, leaving 6 bases between. The germline CDR1 and CDR2 sequences are SGHTA and FQGNSA. The CDR3 nucleotides are TGTGCCAGCAGCTTGACAGGTGGCTACACCTTC. It encodes CASSLTGGYTF.

The chain employs TRBV5-6 and TRBJ1-2, with D maybe TRBD1 (6 bases). The CDR3 loop spans 16 amino acids. CDR1 SGHDT and CDR2 YYEEEE come from the germline V gene. Trimming shortened V by 0 bases and J by 4 bases, and 16 bases separated the two germline ends. CDR3 sequence (DNA): TGTGCCAGCAGCTTGGGATACAGGGCGCTGTCCTATGGCTACACCTTC. Protein product: CASSLGYRALSYGYTF.

This chain joins TRBV28 and TRBJ1-1, with D unresolved. The CDR3 is made up of 12 amino acids. CDR1 MDHEN and CDR2 SYDVKM come from the germline V gene. Between the trimmed V and J ends, which lost 6 bases and 0 bases, there was a span of 5 bases. The CDR3 coding sequence is TGTGCCAGCAGAACAATGAACACTGAAGCTTTCTTT. It is translated as CASRTMNTEAFF.

This clone appeared a single time. V gene TRBV10-3 combines with J gene TRBJ2-3; TRBD2 matches 7 bases. The length of the CDR3 is 17 residues. The germline CDR1 and CDR2 sequences are ENHRY and SYGVKD. V trimming: 2 bases; J trimming: 3 bases; junction bases outside the gene matches: 11. CDR3: CAISEGLSPRGTDTQYF. Written as DNA, the CDR3 is TGTGCCATCAGTGAGGGGCTTAGTCCGCGGGGGACAGATACGCAGTATTTT.

This chain connects TRBV7-8 to TRBJ2-1, with 9 bases lining up with TRBD1. In germline, CDR1 is SGHVS, CDR2 FQNEAQ. With V trimmed by 5 bases and J by 2 bases, 7 bases remained unmatched. The CDR3 sequence is 16 residues long. The CDR3 coding sequence is TGTGCCAGCAGCCCTGGGACAGGGAGGACCTACAATGAGCAGTTCTTC. This codes for CASSPGTGRTYNEQFF. Drawing the rest from reference TRBV7-8 and TRBJ2-1, the complete variable domain is GAGVSQSPRYKVAKRGQDVALRCDPISGHVSLFWYQQALGQGPEFLTYFQNEAQLDKSGLPSDRFFAERPEGSVSTLKIQRTQQEDSAVYLCASSPGTGRTYNEQFFGPGTRLTVL.

V usage is TRBV5-4 and J usage is TRBJ1-2; perhaps TRBD1 as D (6 bases). Trimming took off 4 bases at V and 2 bases at J, with 15 bases between the two ends. The CDR3 sequence is 15 residues long. From germline, CDR1 is SGHNT and CDR2 YYREEE (reference sequence). The CDR3 spells CASSLGAGGNYGYTF. CDR3 DNA: TGTGCCAGCAGCCTGGGGGCGGGGGGAAACTATGGCTACACCTTC.

This rearrangement joins TRBV7-6 to TRBJ2-2; TRBD2 aligns across 12 bases. V shed 3 bases and J 5 bases; nucleotides not matched to a gene: 10. This CDR3 spans 18 amino acids. The germline V gene has CDR1 SGHVS and CDR2 FNYEAQ. The CDR3, as DNA: TGTGCCAGCAGCTTGGGTCTAGCGGGGGGGCGAAAGACCGGGGAGCTGTTTTTT. Translation: CASSLGLAGGRKTGELFF.

The chain joins TRBV5-1 to TRBJ2-1, with 9 positions matching TRBD1. The trim removed 4 bases at V and 14 bases at J, leaving 7 bases unmatched. CDR3 length equals 12 residues. Looked up from germline, CDR1 is SGHRS and CDR2 is YFSETQ. The CDR3 protein is CASSLDRGYKFF. CDR3 sequence (DNA): TGCGCCAGCAGCCTGGACAGGGGTTATAAGTTCTTC.

The rearrangement links TRBV7-2 to TRBJ2-7; 10 nucleotides agree with TRBD2. V gave up 3 bases and J gave up 2 bases; unmatched junction bases: 4. Germline V gene data show CDR1 as SGHTA and CDR2 as FQGNSA. This CDR3 region has 15 residues. In nucleotides, the CDR3 is TGTGCCAGCAGCTTTGCAGCGGGGGGGCCCTACGAGCAGTACTTC. This gives the protein CASSFAAGGPYEQYF. The whole variable domain, filled in from reference TRBV7-2 and TRBJ2-7, reads GAGVSQSPSNKVTEKGKDVELRCDPISGHTALYWYRQSLGQGLEFLIYFQGNSAPDKSGLPSDRFSAERTGGSVSTLTIQRTQQEDSAVYLCASSFAAGGPYEQYFGPGTRLTVT.

The chain links TRBV10-3 to TRBJ2-7, with D tentatively TRBD1 (5 bases). Deletions cut 0 bases from V and 1 base from J, with 16 bases between. The length of the CDR3 is 17 residues. The germline gives CDR1 ENHRY, CDR2 SYGVKD. Here the CDR3 DNA reads TGTGCCATCAGTGAGTCTCAAGCAGGGCCTAAATCCTACGAGCAGTACTTC. It translates to CAISESQAGPKSYEQYF.

The chain links TRBV30 to TRBJ1-1, with D unclear. The germline V gene has CDR1 GTSNPN and CDR2 SVGIG (reference sequence). There are 13 residues in the CDR3. V was trimmed by 2 bases and J by 6 bases, leaving 13 bases between them. The DNA for the CDR3 is TGTGCCTGGAGTTTATATCACCGGGCTGAAGCTTTCTTT. As protein: CAWSLYHRAEAFF. Full variable domain (missing parts from reference TRBV30 and TRBJ1-1): SQTIHQWPATLVQPVGSPLSLECTVEGTSNPNLYWYRQAAGRGLQLLFYSVGIGQISSEVPQNLSASRPQDRQFILSSKKLLLSDSGFYLCAWSLYHRAEAFFGQGTRLTVV.

CDR3: CASSPLGGESQHF. The CDR3 nucleotides read TGTGCCAGCTCACCTCTAGGCGGGGAGTCCCAGCATTTT. This chain connects TRBV18 to TRBJ1-5, with unresolved D. V was shortened by 3 bases and J by 11 bases, with 14 bases between the two germline ends. The CDR3 consists of 13 residues. Germline CDR1 reads KGHSH; CDR2 reads LQKENI.